The TCR beta chain described here comes from a study of blood T cell repertoires in COVID-19. About the study: Acute and convalescent COVID-19 samples came from the United States, Italy and Spain. PBMCs, B-cell-depleted T cells, or T cells were the source of the cDNA or gDNA that made up the material.

Germline trimming cut 5 bases from V and 3 bases from J; bases unmatched to any gene: 9. This CDR3 region has 15 residues. Germline V gene sequence: CDR1 SEHNR, CDR2 FQNEAQ (reference sequence). The data were produced by immunoSEQ multiplex PCR, yet TCRdb's version contains in-frame clones alone and is incomplete. The table includes around 200,000 clones, less than 90% detected once. The source is a man in his forties or fifties with acute or convalescent COVID-19. V is TRBV7-9 and J is TRBJ1-1, with TRBD1 identical over 7 bases. The specimen was peripheral blood. The CDR3 loop reads CASSHRTGGDTEAFF. In nucleotides, the CDR3 is TGTGCCAGCAGCCATAGGACAGGAGGGGACACTGAAGCTTTCTTT.